The clone carrying this TCR beta chain has just a few counts. Its antigen is still unknown. Each person with ophthalmopathy scored at least 3 on the Clinical Activity Score, reached NOSPECS grade 4 or higher, and had been ill under 3 months. Fresh peripheral blood, roughly 9.8 ml of it, supplied the PBMCs. Germline assignment: CDR1 LGHDT and CDR2 YNNKEL (reference sequence). The V end lost 7 bases, the J end lost 4 bases, and 16 bases lay between the germline ends. CDR3 length: 14 residues. This sample is part of a study of T cells in Graves' hyperthyroidism and ophthalmopathy. Study results and limitations: Blood also showed most of the thyroid clonotypes that were expanded above 0.001.

Amplification of TCR beta CDR3 regions was performed using RNA transcripts as template. HTBI primers were used for first-round RT-PCR of the TCR CDR3. TCRdb itself ran the multiplex PCR reads through MiXCR, one entry per CDR3 protein. The sample has 450,000 to 500,000 distinct CDR3 sequences; 22% are singletons. The sequenced sample was blood. This TCR was recovered from a woman aged 70-85 years with Graves' ophthalmopathy. The chain couples TRBV3-1 to TRBJ2-5; D is unclear. The CDR3 coding sequence is TGTGCCAGCACCATAGATTTTTCAGGAGAGACCCAGTACTTC. As protein: CASTIDFSGETQYF.